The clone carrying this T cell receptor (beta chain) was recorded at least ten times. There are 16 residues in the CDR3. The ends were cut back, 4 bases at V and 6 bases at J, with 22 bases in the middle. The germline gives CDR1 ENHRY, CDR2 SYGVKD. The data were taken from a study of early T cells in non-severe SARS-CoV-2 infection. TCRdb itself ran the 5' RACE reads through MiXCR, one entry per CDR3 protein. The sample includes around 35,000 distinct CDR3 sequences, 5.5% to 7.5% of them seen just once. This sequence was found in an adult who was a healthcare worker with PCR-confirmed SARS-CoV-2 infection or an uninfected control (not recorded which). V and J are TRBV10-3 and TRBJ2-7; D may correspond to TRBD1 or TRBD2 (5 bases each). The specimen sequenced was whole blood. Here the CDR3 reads CAISVRSGTGPSEQYF. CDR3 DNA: TGTGCCATCAGTGTGCGTTCCGGGACGGGGCCGTCCGAGCAGTACTTC.